The 14 T cell receptor beta chains listed next were all sequenced from one sample in a study of blood T cell repertoires in COVID-19. Sequenced by immunoSEQ multiplex PCR; TCRdb stores in-frame clones only, minus some. Of about 64,000 clones in the sample, approximately 90% are singletons; the top ten hold around 10%. Sequences were obtained from PBMCs or T cells enriched from blood (not recorded which). These receptors originate from a woman in her thirties or forties who had recovered from COVID-19.

This clone was observed a handful of times. V is TRBV6-5 and J is TRBJ1-2; TRBD1 matches 8 bases. Germline trimming cut 7 bases from V and 1 base from J; bases unmatched to any gene: 5. The CDR3 runs to 14 residues. The germline CDR1 and CDR2 sequences are MNHEY and SVGAGI. CDR3 coding DNA: TGTGCCAGCAAACAGGGGGTGATTAACTATGGCTACACCTTC. Translated, it gives CASKQGVINYGYTF.

The rearrangement links TRBV11-3 to TRBJ2-1, with 9 positions matching TRBD2. Germline assignment: CDR1 SGHNT and CDR2 YENEEA. The CDR3 totals 15 residues. J gave up 5 bases and V 1 base, and 3 bases lay outside the gene matches. The CDR3 coding sequence is TGTGCCAGCAGCTTAGTAGCGGGGGAAAACAATGAGCAGTTCTTC. This encodes CASSLVAGENNEQFF.

V is TRBV19 and J is TRBJ2-1, with 13 bases identical to TRBD2. The length of the CDR3 is 13 residues. Unmatched junction bases numbered 3, after V lost 7 bases and J lost 9 bases. Per the germline V gene, CDR1 is LNHDA and CDR2 is SQIVND (reference sequence). CDR3 in DNA: TGTGCCAGTACACTAGCGGGGGGGAGTGAGCAGTTCTTC. Amino acids: CASTLAGGSEQFF.

The rearrangement joins TRBV29-1 to TRBJ1-5, with D hard to call. Germline loops: CDR1 SQVTM, CDR2 ANQGSEA. This CDR3 comprises 12 residues. Trimming cost V 4 bases and J 2 bases, with 6 bases left between them. CDR3 nucleotide sequence: TGCAGCGTTGGCAGCGGCAATCAGCCCCAGCATTTT. It is translated as CSVGSGNQPQHF.

The chain links TRBV12-5 to TRBJ2-3; 7 nucleotides match TRBD2. The junction had 11 bases not matched to a gene; V was cut back by 2 bases and J by 9 bases. CDR3 size: 15 residues. CDR1 and CDR2 from the germline V gene are LGHNT and FRNRAP. The CDR3 protein is CASGLSTSAQGTQYF. The CDR3 region has the DNA TGTGCTAGTGGTTTGAGTACTAGCGCTCAAGGGACGCAGTATTTT. Drawing the rest from reference TRBV12-5 and TRBJ2-3, the complete variable domain is DARVTQTPRHKVTEMGQEVTMRCQPILGHNTVFWYRQTMMQGLELLAYFRNRAPLDDSGMPKDRFSAEMPDATLATLKIQPSEPRDSAVYFCASGLSTSAQGTQYFGPGTRLTVL.

On this clone: One end of the junction fails to match germline, which may point to a read error. The chain has TRBV9 and TRBJ1-1; D possibly corresponds to TRBD1 (5 bases). The CDR3 is made up of 12 amino acids. Germline V gene sequence: CDR1 SGDLS, CDR2 YYNGEE. CDR3 bases: TGTGCCAGCAGCGTAGCGGACACCGAAGCTTTCTTT. This translates into CASSVADTEAFF.

This chain connects TRBV7-9 to TRBJ1-1; TRBD1 might be the D (5 bases). CDR1 and CDR2 from the germline V gene are SEHNR and FQNEAQ (reference sequence). V shed 4 bases and J shed 4 bases, with 13 bases lying between them. The CDR3 totals 14 residues. The CDR3 nucleotides read TGTGCCAGCAGCTCTTCCAGGGTTGGCACTGAAGCTTTCTTT. Translation gives CASSSSRVGTEAFF.

The V and J genes are TRBV10-2 and TRBJ1-3, with 10 positions matching TRBD1. J gave up 8 bases and V 5 bases, and 6 bases lay outside the gene matches. The CDR3 runs to 14 residues. Looked up from germline, CDR1 is WSHSY and CDR2 is SAAADI. The CDR3: CASSKPGQGHTIYF. The CDR3 DNA reads as TGCGCCAGCAGTAAACCGGGACAGGGGCACACCATATATTTT.

The chain carries TRBV6-5 and TRBJ1-1; perhaps TRBD1 as D (5 bases). Germline V gives CDR1 MNHEY, CDR2 SVGAGI. V dropped 7 bases and J dropped 3 bases, with 12 bases sitting between them. The CDR3 is 13 amino acids. The CDR3 protein is CASTGGDHTEAFF. CDR3 sequence (DNA): TGTGCCAGCACCGGGGGGGACCACACTGAAGCTTTCTTT.

The rearrangement uses TRBV3-1 (or the pseudogene TRBV3-2) and TRBJ2-6; a weak D match, TRBD2 (5 bases). The CDR3 length is 15 residues. V lost 4 bases to trimming and J lost 12 bases, with 19 bases between them. Germline lookup yields CDR1 LGHDT and CDR2 YNNKEL (reference sequence). The CDR3 sequence: CASSPPLGAGSVLTF. The CDR3 region has the DNA TGTGCCAGCAGCCCCCCTTTGGGAGCCGGAAGCGTCCTGACTTTC.

Here the CDR3 reads CASRGRLEGSPLHF. The CDR3 coding sequence is TGTGCCAGCAGGGGACGACTAGAAGGTTCACCCCTCCACTTT. The chain is built from TRBV25-1 and TRBJ1-6; D is perhaps TRBD1 (5 bases). Germline CDR1 is MGHDK and CDR2 is SYGVNS. The CDR3 extends over 14 amino acids. The V gene lost 6 bases and the J gene lost 9 bases, with 15 bases spanning the gap. Drawing the rest from reference TRBV25-1 and TRBJ1-6, the complete variable domain is EADIYQTPRYLVIGTGKKITLECSQTMGHDKMYWYQQDPGMELHLIHYSYGVNSTEKGDLSSESTVSRIRTEHFPLTLESARPSHTSQYLCASRGRLEGSPLHFGNGTRLTVT.

The rearrangement links TRBV3-1 (or the pseudogene TRBV3-2) to TRBJ1-5; D remains unclear. Trimming cost V 1 base and J 5 bases, with 6 bases left between them. The germline gives CDR1 LGHDT, CDR2 YNNKEL (reference sequence). The CDR3 totals 13 residues. The CDR3 bases are TGTGCCAGCAGCCAAGGGGCCTATCAGCCCCAGCATTTT. Protein product: CASSQGAYQPQHF.

CDR3 region: CASSFQGDYTGELFF. The DNA of the CDR3 is TGCGCCAGCAGCTTCCAGGGCGATTACACCGGGGAGCTGTTTTTT. The chain joins TRBV5-1 to TRBJ2-2; the D gene is possibly TRBD1 (5 bases). Germline loops: CDR1 SGHRS, CDR2 YFSETQ. V shed 2 bases and J shed 3 bases, with 11 bases lying between them. This CDR3 region has 15 residues.

This chain joins TRBV15 and TRBJ1-2, with D possibly matching TRBD1 (6 bases). Germline V gene sequence: CDR1 LNHNV, CDR2 YYDKDF (reference sequence). Trimming left V 0 bases short and J 4 bases short, with 12 bases between. CDR3 length: 15 amino acids. The chain's CDR3 is CATSRDLGQLYGYTF. In nucleotides, the CDR3 is TGTGCCACCAGCAGAGATCTTGGACAGCTCTATGGCTACACCTTC.